Detailed here is one T cell receptor (beta chain). Its antigen remains unknown. The sample belongs to a study of PD-L1 blockade in urothelial cancer. On the study more broadly: After treatment start, blood was analyzed at 3 weeks (second dose) and at 6 weeks.

CDR3 size: 15 residues. Germline lookup yields CDR1 LGHNA and CDR2 YNFKEQ. The trim removed 0 bases at V and 7 bases at J, leaving 3 bases unmatched. The data were produced by immunoSEQ multiplex PCR, yet TCRdb's version contains in-frame clones alone and is incomplete. The sample shows about 47,000 clones, approximately 85% of them seen only once. Time point here: pretreatment peripheral blood. The study enrolled patients with locally advanced or metastatic urothelial carcinoma. The number of samples from each patient was between 1 and 8, taken pretreatment and on-treatment. General study results and limits: Tumor-associated TCR clones expanded more in blood at 3 weeks in patients with durable benefit.

This sequence was found in a man aged 50-60 years with urothelial cancer. Sample: PBMCs, taken around atezolizumab (anti-PD-L1) treatment. V usage is TRBV4-2 and J usage is TRBJ1-6, with 7 bases aligning to TRBD1. The CDR3 reads CASSQERGQNSPLHF. For the CDR3, the DNA is TGTGCCAGCAGCCAAGAGCGGGGACAGAATTCACCCCTCCACTTT.